The 10 T cell receptor beta chains below were found in one sample sequenced in a study of beta chain features in type 1 diabetes. Of the isolated RNA, all was reverse transcribed, and so the sequenced material was expressed TCRB transcripts. Method: immunoSEQ multiplex PCR; TCRdb's copy keeps in-frame clones and lacks some. Counted here are 300,000 to 450,000 clones, around 13% occurring once; the ten biggest clones make up approximately 0.015%. The sequenced sample was naive CD4+ T cells from blood. These receptors were taken from a man between 18 and 29 years old in good health.

This clone appeared a few times. The chain joins TRBV18 to TRBJ2-7, with 8 bases that match TRBD1. Losses at the gene ends were 5 bases for V and 4 bases for J; bases not matched to a gene: 7. The CDR3 consists of 14 residues. The germline V gene encodes CDR1 KGHSH and CDR2 LQKENI. The CDR3 here is CASSSRTGRYEQYF. The DNA of the CDR3 is TGTGCCAGCTCATCGAGGACAGGGAGGTACGAGCAGTACTTC.

The V and J genes are TRBV4-3 and TRBJ2-3; TRBD2 matches 11 bases. The CDR3 extends over 16 amino acids. The trim removed 4 bases at V and 2 bases at J, leaving 5 bases unmatched. The germline V gene has CDR1 LGHNA and CDR2 YSLEER. In nucleotides, the CDR3 is TGCGCCAGCAGCCTTGGGACTAGCGGAAACACAGATACGCAGTATTTT. Its protein product is CASSLGTSGNTDTQYF.

V usage is TRBV27 and J usage is TRBJ2-7, with 13 bases that match TRBD2. In germline, CDR1 is MNHEY, CDR2 SMNVEV (reference sequence). Trimming at V came to 6 bases and at J to 3 bases, leaving 2 bases not matched to a gene. The CDR3 runs to 14 residues. The CDR3, as DNA: TGTGCCAGCAGAAGACTAGCGGGAGGCTACGAGCAGTACTTC. Protein sequence: CASRRLAGGYEQYF.

The chain carries TRBV29-1 and TRBJ1-5; D gene uncertain. V was cut by 5 bases and J by 5 bases, with 4 bases left in between. Germline CDR1 reads SQVTM; CDR2 reads ANQGSEA. The CDR3 runs to 10 residues. Here the CDR3 DNA reads TGCAGCGTTCGTTATCAGCCCCAGCATTTT. Protein product: CSVRYQPQHF.

This clone was observed many times. The CDR3 DNA is TGTGCCTGGACAGGGGCAGATACGCAGTATTTT. Amino acids: CAWTGADTQYF. V gene TRBV30 combines with J gene TRBJ2-3; TRBD1 might be the D (6 bases). Germline lookup yields CDR1 GTSNPN and CDR2 SVGIG (reference sequence). This CDR3 has 11 amino acids. V was pared by 4 bases and J by 4 bases, with 6 bases between. The entire variable domain, with the rest obtained from reference TRBV30 and TRBJ2-3, is as follows: SQTIHQWPATLVQPVGSPLSLECTVEGTSNPNLYWYRQAAGRGLQLLFYSVGIGQISSEVPQNLSASRPQDRQFILSSKKLLLSDSGFYLCAWTGADTQYFGPGTRLTVL.

This clone was seen only a few times. The J gene is TRBJ2-7, the V gene TRBV28; 9 bases are shared with TRBD2. This CDR3 has 16 amino acids. Germline trimming cut 5 bases from V and 0 bases from J; bases unmatched to any gene: 8. CDR1 is MDHEN, CDR2 SYDVKM, per germline. In DNA form, the CDR3 reads TGTGCCAGCAGTCCAGCGACTAGCGGTGCCTCCTACGAGCAGTACTTC. Translating it yields CASSPATSGASYEQYF.

V is TRBV4-3 and J is TRBJ2-5; 11 bases agree with TRBD2. V lost 2 bases, J lost 4 bases, and 6 bases stayed unmatched. Per the germline V gene, CDR1 is LGHNA and CDR2 is YSLEER. The CDR3 is 16 amino acids. As DNA, the CDR3 is TGCGCCAGCAGCCAACGGACTAGCGGGTTGGGAGAGACCCAGTACTTC. This translates into CASSQRTSGLGETQYF.

This clone was counted between two and nine times. The genes are TRBV2 and TRBJ2-7; 7 nucleotides line up with TRBD2. The V gene end was trimmed by 7 bases and the J gene end by 4 bases; junction bases not matched to a gene: 10. The CDR3 runs 14 residues. Per germline, CDR1 SNHLY and CDR2 FYNNEI. The CDR3 is CASNPKLARYEQYF. DNA for the CDR3: TGTGCCAGCAATCCCAAACTAGCGCGTTACGAGCAGTACTTC.

A note on this clone: Other nucleotide sequences in the sample specify the same CDR3. The V gene is TRBV4-3, the J gene TRBJ1-2; D is possibly TRBD1 (6 bases). The CDR3 sequence is 13 residues long. Trimming cost V 1 base and J 4 bases, with 7 bases left between them. Germline values: CDR1 LGHNA, CDR2 YSLEER. This CDR3 reads CASSQVRGYGYTF. The CDR3 DNA is TGCGCCAGCAGCCAAGTCAGGGGCTATGGCTACACCTTC.

The chain uses TRBV19 and TRBJ1-5; D perhaps matches TRBD1 (5 bases). Trimming cost V 9 bases and J 9 bases, with 21 bases left between them. Germline CDR1 and CDR2: LNHDA and SQIVND (reference sequence). The CDR3 length is 14 residues. CDR3: CASARTGPGWPQHF. As DNA, the CDR3 is TGTGCCAGCGCGAGGACGGGCCCAGGGTGGCCCCAGCATTTT.